Presented here are 28 T cell receptor beta chains from one specimen sequenced in a study of blood T cell repertoires in COVID-19 (dated by TCRdb to 2018 to 2020). Libraries were prepared through the immunoSEQ multiplex PCR assay. TCRdb holds this immuneACCESS table with in-frame rearrangements only. Some clones are missing; in checked studies, unresolved V genes explain under half, and the rest has no known cause. Across this sample there are tens of thousands of clones, with about four fifths seen only once. The ten top clones hold 12% of the sample. The specimen sequenced was peripheral blood. These receptors were taken from a human donor in a cohort sampled during active COVID-19.

The sample holds one count of this clone. The V call is TRBV30, the J call TRBJ2-6, with D possibly TRBD1 on 5 matching bases. The CDR3 has 16 amino acids. V dropped 1 base and J dropped 0 bases, with 10 bases sitting between them. The germline V gene encodes CDR1 GTSNPN and CDR2 SVGIG (reference sequence). This chain's CDR3 is CAWSATVLSGANVLTF. Here the CDR3 DNA reads TGTGCCTGGAGTGCGACAGTACTCTCTGGGGCCAACGTCCTGACTTTC.

This chain connects TRBV5-1 to TRBJ2-2, with 9 nucleotides matching TRBD2. The germline CDR1 and CDR2 sequences are SGHRS and YFSETQ. CDR3 length equals 19 residues. The ends lost 4 bases at V and 6 bases at J; junction bases unmatched: 19. This CDR3 is CASSLTSGTSPGGAGELFF. In DNA form, the CDR3 reads TGCGCCAGCAGCCTCACCTCCGGGACTAGCCCCGGAGGGGCCGGGGAGCTGTTTTTT.

The rearrangement uses TRBV24-1 and TRBJ1-2; TRBD1 agrees at 10 bases. Germline CDR1 and CDR2: KGHDR and SFDVKD. This CDR3 has 15 amino acids. The ends lost 4 bases at V and 5 bases at J; junction bases unmatched: 6. The CDR3 DNA sequence: TGTGCCACCAGTGACCCGGGACAGGGGATTTATGGCTACACCTTC. Amino acids: CATSDPGQGIYGYTF.

The J gene is TRBJ2-7, the V gene TRBV5-1; 9 bases line up with TRBD1. Germline V gives CDR1 SGHRS, CDR2 YFSETQ. The CDR3 totals 14 residues. Unmatched junction bases numbered 5, after V lost 3 bases and J lost 4 bases. CDR3 sequence: CASSSRTGEYEQYF. The CDR3 nucleotides are TGCGCCAGCAGCTCCAGGACAGGGGAGTACGAGCAGTACTTC.

V gene TRBV28 combines with J gene TRBJ1-6; no firm D call. The germline V gene has CDR1 MDHEN and CDR2 SYDVKM. The V gene lost 5 bases and the J gene lost 2 bases, with 10 bases spanning the gap. This CDR3 comprises 15 residues. As DNA, the CDR3 is TGTGCCAGCAGTCCCCTGGGCACCTATAATTCACCCCTCCACTTT. Translating gives CASSPLGTYNSPLHF.

The J gene is TRBJ1-5, the V gene TRBV19; 7 nucleotides align to TRBD1. This CDR3 is 15 amino acids long. Trimming cost V 9 bases and J 3 bases; bases outside gene matches: 11. Germline CDR1 and CDR2: LNHDA and SQIVND (reference sequence). CDR3 sequence: CASENGRGHNQPQHF. CDR3 bases: TGTGCCAGCGAAAACGGGAGGGGGCACAATCAGCCCCAGCATTTT.

This chain joins TRBV3-1 (or the pseudogene TRBV3-2) and TRBJ1-2; no clear D gene. The CDR3 totals 12 residues. The V end lost 1 base, the J end lost 9 bases, and 9 bases lay between the germline ends. From germline, CDR1 is LGHDT and CDR2 YNNKEL (reference sequence). In DNA form, the CDR3 reads TGTGCCAGCAGCCAAGCGGAGGGCCGCTACACCTTC. Translating it yields CASSQAEGRYTF.

This sequence joins TRBV6-6 and TRBJ1-1, with 10 positions matching TRBD1. Germline-derived CDR1 and CDR2 are MNHNY and SVGAGI (reference sequence). V dropped 0 bases and J dropped 5; count of bases not matched to a gene: 3. CDR3 length: 15 residues. The CDR3: CASSYSPGQGTEAFF. Written as DNA, the CDR3 is TGTGCCAGCAGTTACTCACCGGGACAGGGGACTGAAGCTTTCTTT.

The chain recombines TRBV2 with TRBJ1-5, with a possible D match to TRBD1 (6 bases). This CDR3 region has 15 residues. Trimming removed 8 bases from V and 2 bases from J, with 16 bases in between. Germline CDR1 SNHLY, CDR2 FYNNEI. DNA of the CDR3: TGTGCCAGCCGCATAGGGGGGGCTGGCAATCAGCCCCAGCATTTT. It yields the protein CASRIGGAGNQPQHF.

In its sample, this clone was seen once. The chain recombines TRBV7-2 with TRBJ1-4, with D possibly matching TRBD1 (6 bases). V shed 5 bases and J shed 8 bases, with 21 bases lying between them. Germline CDR1 and CDR2: SGHTA and FQGNSA. CDR3 length: 16 residues. CDR3 loop: CASSLRPQGFGEKLFF. DNA of the CDR3: TGTGCCAGCAGCCTAAGACCACAGGGTTTTGGGGAAAAACTGTTTTTT.

The chain employs TRBV18 and TRBJ1-5; TRBD1 agrees at 9 bases. The ends lost 1 base at V and 2 bases at J; junction bases unmatched: 9. CDR3 length: 18 residues. CDR1 and CDR2 from the germline V gene are KGHSH and LQKENI. Here the CDR3 DNA reads TGTGCCAGCTCACCACAGGGACAGGGTTTATTTGGCAATCAGCCCCAGCATTTT. As protein: CASSPQGQGLFGNQPQHF.

The chain carries TRBV11-2 and TRBJ2-5, with D maybe TRBD1 (5 bases). The CDR3 length is 16 residues. Germline assignment: CDR1 SGHAT and CDR2 FQNNGV. Trimming stripped 1 base from V and 5 bases from J, with 17 bases between. The CDR3 nucleotides are TGTGCCAGCAGCTTAGCTTGGTCGTCAGGGCTGGAGACCCAGTACTTC. Protein product: CASSLAWSSGLETQYF.

Here the CDR3 DNA reads TGTGCCACCAGCAGGGGACAGGGGGCCTACGAGCAGTACTTC. Translated: CATSRGQGAYEQYF. V gene TRBV15 combines with J gene TRBJ2-7; 11 nucleotides align to TRBD1. The germline V gene has CDR1 LNHNV and CDR2 YYDKDF (reference sequence). This CDR3 contains 14 residues. After removal of 3 bases from V and 2 bases from J, the junction contained 0 bases not matched to a gene.

V gene TRBV3-1 (or the pseudogene TRBV3-2) combines with J gene TRBJ1-4; D is uncertain. Germline lookup yields CDR1 LGHDT and CDR2 YNNKEL (reference sequence). There are 14 residues in the CDR3. Trimming stripped 1 base from V and 8 bases from J, with 11 bases between. The CDR3 loop is CASSQGSFGEKLFF. The CDR3 region has the DNA TGTGCCAGCAGCCAAGGGTCGTTCGGGGAAAAACTGTTTTTT.

This clone has more than one count but fewer than ten. The gene calls are TRBV5-1 and TRBJ2-2; 9 nucleotides match TRBD1. V shed 4 bases, J shed 7 bases, and the junction held 11 bases outside the gene matches. CDR3 size: 16 residues. Germline values: CDR1 SGHRS, CDR2 YFSETQ. DNA of the CDR3: TGCGCCAGCAGCCCAACCTGGACAGGGGAAGGCGGGGAGCTGTTTTTT. Translating it yields CASSPTWTGEGGELFF.

This rearrangement joins TRBV5-1 to TRBJ2-7, with D possibly being TRBD2 (6 bases). This CDR3 contains 14 residues. V gave up 4 bases and J gave up 7 bases, with 18 bases separating them. Germline lookup yields CDR1 SGHRS and CDR2 YFSETQ. The DNA for the CDR3 is TGCGCCAGCAGCACCTTCTCACAGAGCGGGGAGCAGTACTTC. It yields the protein CASSTFSQSGEQYF. Together with reference TRBV5-1 and TRBJ2-7, the CDR3 gives the full variable domain: KAGVTQTPRYLIKTRGQQVTLSCSPISGHRSVSWYQQTPGQGLQFLFEYFSETQRNKGNFPGRFSGRQFSNSRSEMNVSTLELGDSALYLCASSTFSQSGEQYFGPGTRLTVT.

In DNA form, the CDR3 reads TGCGCCAGCACTCCAGGGGCTGGGGCCAACGTCCTGACTTTC. It yields the protein CASTPGAGANVLTF. The V gene is TRBV5-1, the J gene TRBJ2-6, with D perhaps matching TRBD1 (6 bases). V was pared by 6 bases and J by 2 bases, with 9 bases between. Germline V gene sequence: CDR1 SGHRS, CDR2 YFSETQ. The CDR3 covers 14 residues.

The rearrangement joins TRBV6-4 to TRBJ2-3, with D perhaps TRBD2 (6 bases). The CDR3 is 15 amino acids. The germline V gene encodes CDR1 MRHNA and CDR2 SNTAGT. Trimming pared 0 bases from V and 1 base from J, leaving 8 bases between. The CDR3 reads CASSDSASGTDTQYF. CDR3 DNA sequence: TGTGCCAGCAGTGACTCGGCTAGCGGCACAGATACGCAGTATTTT.

V gene TRBV16 combines with J gene TRBJ1-1; D is unresolved. Trimming pared 0 bases from V and 8 bases from J, leaving 13 bases between. This CDR3 contains 14 residues. The germline CDR1 and CDR2 sequences are KGHSY and FQNENV. CDR3 nucleotide sequence: TGTGCCAGCAGCCAATCATCTGGCACCCTGGAAGCTTTCTTT. Translating gives CASSQSSGTLEAFF.

J is TRBJ1-5 and V is TRBV28; D may be TRBD1 (6 bases). The length of the CDR3 is 16 residues. V was trimmed by 4 bases and J by 3 bases, leaving 16 bases between them. Germline loops: CDR1 MDHEN, CDR2 SYDVKM. The CDR3 DNA sequence: TGTGCCAGCAGTTCCGTGAGAGACAGGTACAATCAGCCCCAGCATTTT. The encoded protein is CASSSVRDRYNQPQHF.

The V call is TRBV6-1, the J call TRBJ2-7; no clear D gene. Looked up from germline, CDR1 is MNHNS and CDR2 is SASEGT. With 3 bases removed from V and 3 bases from J, the gap between germline ends came to 6 bases. CDR3 length equals 12 residues. The CDR3 sequence: CASSDPSYEQYF. The CDR3 nucleotides are TGTGCCAGCAGTGATCCCAGCTACGAGCAGTACTTC.

The genes are TRBV2 and TRBJ2-5; 8 bases agree with TRBD2. The germline V gene encodes CDR1 SNHLY and CDR2 FYNNEI. After removal of 6 bases from V and 5 bases from J, the junction contained 2 bases not matched to a gene. The CDR3 covers 12 residues. The CDR3, as DNA: TGTGCCAGCAGACCGGGAGGGGAGACCCAGTACTTC. This translates into CASRPGGETQYF.

The chain couples TRBV15 to TRBJ2-1, with D maybe TRBD2 (6 bases). V gave up 3 bases and J gave up 0 bases, with 9 bases separating them. This CDR3 is 15 amino acids long. Per germline, CDR1 LNHNV and CDR2 YYDKDF (reference sequence). The CDR3 loop reads CATSSGGNSYNEQFF. The CDR3 coding sequence is TGTGCCACCAGCAGCGGGGGTAACTCCTACAATGAGCAGTTCTTC.

This clone was seen a handful of times. V and J are TRBV5-1 and TRBJ2-7; the match to TRBD1 covers 9 bases. Germline V lookup: CDR1 SGHRS, CDR2 YFSETQ. The CDR3 covers 18 residues. The V segment lost 4 bases and the J segment 5 bases; nucleotides outside the gene matches: 19. In DNA form, the CDR3 reads TGCGCCAGCAGCCTGCGACCGCCGGGACAGGGAGAAAGTGACGAGCAGTACTTC. This gives the protein CASSLRPPGQGESDEQYF. Full variable domain (missing parts from reference TRBV5-1 and TRBJ2-7): KAGVTQTPRYLIKTRGQQVTLSCSPISGHRSVSWYQQTPGQGLQFLFEYFSETQRNKGNFPGRFSGRQFSNSRSEMNVSTLELGDSALYLCASSLRPPGQGESDEQYFGPGTRLTVT.

V gene TRBV5-1 combines with J gene TRBJ1-6, with a tentative D call TRBD1 (6 bases). Germline CDR1 reads SGHRS; CDR2 reads YFSETQ. CDR3 length equals 14 residues. The V and J ends lost 2 bases and 7 bases respectively, with 10 bases between them. The CDR3 sequence: CASSFDRLNSPLHF. In DNA, the CDR3 is TGCGCCAGCAGCTTCGACAGGCTAAATTCACCCCTCCACTTT. The full variable domain, completed using reference TRBV5-1 and TRBJ1-6, is KAGVTQTPRYLIKTRGQQVTLSCSPISGHRSVSWYQQTPGQGLQFLFEYFSETQRNKGNFPGRFSGRQFSNSRSEMNVSTLELGDSALYLCASSFDRLNSPLHFGNGTRLTVT.

The gene calls are TRBV5-1 and TRBJ2-7; 11 bases match TRBD1. V shed 1 base, J shed 3 bases, and the junction held 3 bases outside the gene matches. The CDR3 contains 15 residues. In germline, CDR1 is SGHRS, CDR2 YFSETQ. The CDR3 DNA sequence: TGCGCCAGCAGCTTGTCCGGGACAGGGGGCTACGAGCAGTACTTC. It yields the protein CASSLSGTGGYEQYF.

V and J are TRBV28 and TRBJ2-2; no clear D gene. CDR3 length: 13 residues. Germline CDR1 is MDHEN and CDR2 is SYDVKM. With 2 bases removed from V and 6 bases from J, the gap between germline ends came to 7 bases. CDR3: CASSLMRAGELFF. The CDR3 DNA follows: TGTGCCAGCAGTTTAATGCGAGCCGGGGAGCTGTTTTTT. The full variable domain, completed using reference TRBV28 and TRBJ2-2, is DVKVTQSSRYLVKRTGEKVFLECVQDMDHENMFWYRQDPGLGLRLIYFSYDVKMKEKGDIPEGYSVSREKKERFSLILESASTNQTSMYLCASSLMRAGELFFGEGSRLTVL.

This clone was seen a handful of times. The chain joins TRBV7-8 to TRBJ1-5; 7 bases match TRBD1. CDR1 SGHVS and CDR2 FQNEAQ come from the germline V gene. J gave up 0 bases and V 5 bases, and 4 bases lay outside the gene matches. The CDR3 contains 15 residues. Written as DNA, the CDR3 is TGTGCCAGCAGCAGGGGACAGCTTAGCAATCAGCCCCAGCATTTT. This encodes CASSRGQLSNQPQHF.